This entry describes one T cell receptor beta chain. The entry originates in a study of blood T cell repertoires in COVID-19. Across the study: Sites in the United States, Italy and Spain provided acute and convalescent COVID-19 samples. In each case, the material was cDNA or gDNA derived from T cells, B-cell-depleted T cells, or PBMCs.

Methods used by the authors: The assay estimated nucleated cells by amplifying reference gene primers. Clones were read by immunoSEQ multiplex PCR, and TCRdb kept only the in-frame ones, dropping some. V and J calls and clone size come straight from that table; D and trimming were deduced from the DNA. The repertoire holds approximately 240,000 clones, 83% seen once, with 5.5% in the top ten. J was trimmed by 4 bases and V by 4 bases; bases with no gene match: 7. In germline, CDR1 is SGHRS, CDR2 YFSETQ. This CDR3 has 15 residues. V gene TRBV5-1 combines with J gene TRBJ1-2; 10 bases agree with TRBD1. The receptor comes from a human donor in a cohort sampled during active COVID-19. The sequenced sample consisted of peripheral blood. The DNA for the CDR3 is TGCGCCAGCAGCCCCGGGACAGGGGACGTCTATGGCTACACCTTC. Translating gives CASSPGTGDVYGYTF.